The T cell receptor (beta chain) described here comes from a study of T-cell reconstitution after alpha-beta-depleted transplantation in children. A library of TCRbeta sequences, prepared with unique molecular identifiers, was generated. TCRdb redid the calling of the PCR reads with MiXCR, one entry per CDR3 protein. This sample has over 200,000 distinct CDR3 sequences, with approximately 11% found just once. Turning to this clonotype: Its matching antigen is unknown.

Notes on the study in general: Alpha-beta T cells about two months after transplant reportedly derived from several hundred expanded graft clones. TCRbeta diversity was high at day 60 in some patients (a result of surviving recipient T cells and thymic progenitors).

The CDR3 has 14 amino acids. Germline assignment: CDR1 SGHKS and CDR2 YYEKEE (reference sequence). V was clipped by 2 bases and J by 6 bases, with 11 bases between them. The receptor comes from a child in the first two years of life with acute myeloid leukemia, due to receive a stem cell transplant. The gene calls are TRBV5-5 and TRBJ2-2; no firm D call. Sequencing used PBMCs, obtained before TCRalphabeta/CD19-depleted stem cell transplant. The CDR3 loop is CASSFMFISGELFF. CDR3 nucleotides: TGTGCCAGCAGCTTTATGTTCATCTCCGGGGAGCTGTTTTTT. Combining the CDR3 with reference TRBV5-5 and TRBJ2-2 gives the whole variable domain DAGVTQSPTHLIKTRGQQVTLRCSPISGHKSVSWYQQVLGQGPQFIFQYYEKEERGRGNFPDRFSARQFPNYSSELNVNALLLGDSALYLCASSFMFISGELFFGEGSRLTVL.